These 28 T cell receptor beta chains were all obtained from the same sample, sequenced in a study of blood T cell repertoires in COVID-19. The repertoire was sequenced with immunoSEQ multiplex PCR; TCRdb's copy has only in-frame clones and lacks some. The sample includes some 130,000 clones, around 73% of them seen just once. Sequencing was performed on PBMCs or T cells enriched from blood (not recorded which). Every receptor here comes from a woman between 45 and 65 years old who had recovered from COVID-19.

The rearrangement joins TRBV21-1 to TRBJ2-1; whether TRBD2, the table's D call, matches the DNA was not checked. TRBV21-1 is a documented pseudogene. The CDR3 contains 14 residues. The CDR3 region is CASSVGGDYNEQFF. In DNA form, the CDR3 reads TGTGCCAGCAGCGTGGGCGGGGACTACAATGAGCAGTTCTTC.

This clone was found once. V gene TRBV13 combines with J gene TRBJ1-1, with unresolved D. V dropped 0 bases and J dropped 4 bases, with 12 bases sitting between them. Germline lookup yields CDR1 PRHDT and CDR2 FYEKMQ (reference sequence). The CDR3 runs to 15 residues. The CDR3 sequence: CASSLGRQMSTEAFF. The DNA for the CDR3 is TGTGCCAGCAGCTTAGGGCGACAAATGAGCACTGAAGCTTTCTTT.

The chain employs TRBV3-1 (or the pseudogene TRBV3-2) and TRBJ1-1; D remains ambiguous. The V gene's germline CDR1 is LGHDT and CDR2 YNNKEL (reference sequence). V lost 0 bases and J 7 bases, leaving 12 bases between the germline ends. This CDR3 region has 14 residues. The CDR3 DNA sequence: TGTGCCAGCAGCCAAGACTTATCAATCGGTGAAGCTTTCTTT. Protein product: CASSQDLSIGEAFF.

CDR3 protein: CASSFMGQTGYTF. As DNA, the CDR3 is TGTGCCAGCAGCTTTATGGGACAGACCGGCTACACCTTC. The chain employs TRBV7-9 and TRBJ1-2, with TRBD1 identical over 7 bases. Trimming at V came to 3 bases and at J to 8 bases, leaving 6 bases not matched to a gene. The CDR3 has 13 residues. The germline CDR1 and CDR2 sequences are SEHNR and FQNEAQ (reference sequence).

V gene TRBV24-1 combines with J gene TRBJ2-5; 7 bases line up with TRBD2. The germline CDR1 and CDR2 sequences are KGHDR and SFDVKD. Trimming cost V 5 bases and J 5 bases; bases outside gene matches: 4. CDR3 length: 13 amino acids. The CDR3 loop reads CATSAAGVETQYF. Here the CDR3 DNA reads TGTGCCACCAGTGCGGCGGGGGTGGAGACCCAGTACTTC.

The chain employs TRBV5-4 and TRBJ2-3; TRBD2 matches at 9 bases. The CDR3 is 15 residues long. CDR1 is SGHNT and CDR2 is YYREEE in the germline V gene (reference sequence). V gave up 0 bases and J gave up 4 bases; unmatched junction bases: 3. The CDR3 reads CASSLASGASDTQYF. The CDR3 DNA reads as TGTGCCAGCAGCTTGGCTAGCGGGGCATCAGATACGCAGTATTTT.

The chain joins TRBV19 to TRBJ2-2; 7 nucleotides agree with TRBD1. The ends lost 5 bases at V and 2 bases at J; junction bases unmatched: 11. This CDR3 comprises 17 residues. CDR1 and CDR2 (germline): LNHDA, SQIVND (reference sequence). CDR3 DNA: TGTGCCAGTAGTGAAAGACCGGGACAGAGAAACACCGGGGAGCTGTTTTTT. It specifies CASSERPGQRNTGELFF.

The V and J genes are TRBV5-4 and TRBJ1-1; possible D gene TRBD1, 5 bases. V lost 6 bases and J lost 8, with 20 bases in between. The length of the CDR3 is 14 residues. CDR1 is SGHNT, CDR2 YYREEE, per germline (reference sequence). The DNA of the CDR3 is TGTGCCAGCAAAGCCTATGCGACAGATAAAGAAGCTTTCTTT. This translates into CASKAYATDKEAFF.

This rearrangement joins TRBV27 to TRBJ1-2, with 7 bases fitting TRBD1. The germline CDR1 and CDR2 sequences are MNHEY and SMNVEV (reference sequence). CDR3 length: 13 residues. J gave up 4 bases and V 6 bases, and 5 bases lay outside the gene matches. CDR3 protein: CASRSGTVYGYTF. CDR3 sequence (DNA): TGTGCCAGCAGATCCGGGACAGTCTATGGCTACACCTTC.

The chain joins TRBV9 to TRBJ1-5, with a weak D call TRBD1 (6 bases). Germline V gene sequence: CDR1 SGDLS, CDR2 YYNGEE. There are 18 residues in the CDR3. Trimming stripped 0 bases from V and 3 bases from J, with 19 bases between. The CDR3 bases are TGTGCCAGCAGCGTAGCAGTCGGGAGGGCAGGGGACAATCAGCCCCAGCATTTT. Translating it yields CASSVAVGRAGDNQPQHF.

J is TRBJ1-6 and V is TRBV25-1, with D unresolved. Between the trimmed V and J ends, which lost 7 bases and 12 bases, there was a span of 19 bases. The CDR3 runs to 14 residues. Germline CDR1 MGHDK, CDR2 SYGVNS. The CDR3: CASTLRGSGLPLHF. DNA of the CDR3: TGTGCCAGCACCCTCCGCGGAAGTGGCTTACCCCTCCACTTT.

The rearrangement uses TRBV11-3 and TRBJ2-3; TRBD2 matches 9 bases. The CDR3 runs 15 residues. V was pared by 5 bases and J by 5 bases, with 8 bases of the junction left unmatched. CDR1 and CDR2 (germline): SGHNT, YENEEA. DNA of the CDR3: TGTGCCAGCAGCCCCAAACTAGCGGGTGTAGATACGCAGTATTTT. Translating it yields CASSPKLAGVDTQYF.

This sequence joins TRBV9 and TRBJ1-6; D gene ambiguous. V lost 7 bases to trimming and J lost 6 bases, with 11 bases between them. The CDR3 length is 13 residues. Germline V gene data show CDR1 as SGDLS and CDR2 as YYNGEE. The CDR3 region has the DNA TGTGCCAGCGGCCCCCCGGGTAATTCACCCCTCCACTTT. It yields the protein CASGPPGNSPLHF.

V is TRBV10-3 and J is TRBJ2-3; D is perhaps TRBD1 (5 bases). Germline CDR1 ENHRY, CDR2 SYGVKD. Trimming stripped 8 bases from V and 2 bases from J, with 11 bases between. The CDR3 runs 13 residues. The CDR3 sequence is CAISTAITDTQYF. The CDR3 DNA reads as TGTGCCATCTCGACAGCGATCACAGATACGCAGTATTTT.

The chain is built from TRBV28 and TRBJ1-4; no definite D call. Germline V CDR1 and CDR2: MDHEN, SYDVKM. CDR3 length equals 12 residues. V was pared by 6 bases and J by 6 bases, with 8 bases between. The CDR3: CASSQAYEKLFF. The CDR3 DNA is TGTGCCAGCAGCCAAGCTTATGAAAAACTGTTTTTT.

This chain uses TRBV5-1 with TRBJ1-4; perhaps TRBD1 as D (6 bases). CDR1 SGHRS and CDR2 YFSETQ come from the germline V gene. Trimming cost V 6 bases and J 0 bases, with 12 bases left between them. The CDR3 spans 15 residues. CDR3 sequence reads: CASKGQTATNEKLFF. The CDR3 DNA follows: TGCGCCAGCAAAGGACAGACCGCAACTAATGAAAAACTGTTTTTT.

This sequence joins TRBV28 and TRBJ1-2, with TRBD1 matching over 10 bases. The germline gives CDR1 MDHEN, CDR2 SYDVKM. V lost 10 bases and J lost 5; bases outside the gene matches: 10. The CDR3 spans 14 residues. The CDR3 reads CAISWDRGHYGYTF. The DNA for the CDR3 is TGTGCCATTTCCTGGGACAGGGGTCATTATGGCTACACCTTC.

The chain recombines TRBV18 with TRBJ1-3; 7 nucleotides match TRBD1. The V gene's germline CDR1 is KGHSH and CDR2 LQKENI. Losses at the gene ends were 3 bases for V and 3 bases for J; bases not matched to a gene: 2. CDR3 length: 14 residues. CDR3 in DNA: TGTGCCAGCTCACCCGACAGGGTTGGAAACACCATATATTTT. It translates to CASSPDRVGNTIYF.

The chain joins TRBV19 to TRBJ1-5, with 10 bases fitting TRBD1. The CDR3 length is 14 residues. Trimming removed 6 bases from V and 7 bases from J; junction bases left unmatched: 6. Germline-derived CDR1 and CDR2 are LNHDA and SQIVND (reference sequence). The CDR3 region is CASSSDRGRQPQHF. The CDR3 nucleotides read TGTGCCAGTAGCTCGGACAGGGGGAGGCAGCCCCAGCATTTT. Using reference TRBV19 and TRBJ1-5 for the parts outside the CDR3, the full variable domain is DGGITQSPKYLFRKEGQNVTLSCEQNLNHDAMYWYRQDPGQGLRLIYYSQIVNDFQKGDIAEGYSVSREKKESFPLTVTSAQKNPTAFYLCASSSDRGRQPQHFGDGTRLSIL.

The chain uses TRBV4-2 and TRBJ1-6; D is ambiguous. CDR1 is LGHNA, CDR2 YNFKEQ, per germline. Trimming stripped 1 base from V and 3 bases from J, with 16 bases between. The CDR3 spans 18 residues. The CDR3 reads CASSQVSGDSFYNSPLHF. The CDR3 DNA sequence: TGTGCCAGCAGCCAAGTGAGTGGCGACTCCTTCTATAATTCACCCCTCCACTTT.

This chain uses TRBV25-1 with TRBJ1-1; D is unresolved. Trimming removed 2 bases at V and 8 bases at J, with 15 bases between. This CDR3 is built from 14 residues. Germline V gives CDR1 MGHDK, CDR2 SYGVNS. As DNA, the CDR3 is TGTGCCAGCAGTGAAGCAGGAACATACAAGGAAGCTTTCTTT. Translation: CASSEAGTYKEAFF.

The chain recombines TRBV2 with TRBJ1-4, with 8 positions matching TRBD1. The CDR3 spans 14 residues. The V and J ends lost 6 bases and 5 bases, in that order; junction bases with no gene match: 5. The germline V gene encodes CDR1 SNHLY and CDR2 FYNNEI. The CDR3 protein is CASRPDRVNEKLFF. In DNA, the CDR3 is TGTGCCAGCAGGCCGGACAGGGTCAATGAAAAACTGTTTTTT.

This chain links TRBV5-4 with TRBJ2-7, with D perhaps TRBD1 (6 bases). In germline, CDR1 is SGHNT, CDR2 YYREEE (reference sequence). The V gene lost 3 bases and the J gene lost 5 bases, with 15 bases spanning the gap. CDR3 length: 14 residues. This CDR3 is CASSSNRVTNEQYF. The CDR3 DNA reads TGTGCCAGCAGCTCCAACAGGGTTACGAACGAGCAGTACTTC.

This clone was detected many times. The rearrangement uses TRBV2 and TRBJ2-2; 8 bases agree with TRBD2. V gave up 7 bases and J gave up 7 bases; unmatched junction bases: 14. CDR3 length equals 16 residues. CDR1 SNHLY and CDR2 FYNNEI come from the germline V gene. The CDR3 spells CASTPATGGQIGELFF. CDR3 nucleotide sequence: TGTGCCAGCACACCCGCAACGGGGGGGCAGATCGGGGAGCTGTTTTTT. The complete variable domain, with remaining parts taken from reference TRBV2 and TRBJ2-2, reads EPEVTQTPSHQVTQMGQEVILRCVPISNHLYFYWYRQILGQKVEFLVSFYNNEISEKSEIFDDQFSVERPDGSNFTLKIRSTKLEDSAMYFCASTPATGGQIGELFFGEGSRLTVL.

The chain carries TRBV9 and TRBJ2-5; D is ambiguous. CDR3 length: 13 residues. CDR1 is SGDLS, CDR2 YYNGEE, per germline. The V end lost 2 bases, the J end lost 5 bases, and 10 bases lay between the germline ends. The CDR3 spells CASSVRLRETQYF. In DNA, the CDR3 is TGTGCCAGCAGCGTCCGATTGAGGGAGACCCAGTACTTC.

The chain combines TRBV27 with TRBJ1-2, with unresolved D. The V gene lost 6 bases and the J gene lost 8 bases, with 16 bases spanning the gap. The CDR3 has 13 amino acids. Germline CDR1 reads MNHEY; CDR2 reads SMNVEV (reference sequence). The CDR3 coding sequence is TGTGCCAGCAGCCCGAACGGGATTCGCGGCTACACCTTC. Its translation is CASSPNGIRGYTF.

This clone was picked up one time. The chain joins TRBV5-4 to TRBJ1-3; 8 nucleotides match TRBD1. Unmatched junction bases numbered 2, after V lost 3 bases and J lost 0 bases. The CDR3 sequence is 15 residues long. The germline V gene encodes CDR1 SGHNT and CDR2 YYREEE (reference sequence). This CDR3 is CASSSGTGSGNTIYF. DNA for the CDR3: TGTGCCAGCAGCTCGGGGACAGGCTCTGGAAACACCATATATTTT.

The chain is built from TRBV6-4 and TRBJ2-3, with TRBD1 as a possible D gene (6 bases). The CDR3 consists of 15 residues. The germline V gene has CDR1 MRHNA and CDR2 SNTAGT. V shed 8 bases and J shed 2 bases, with 17 bases lying between them. CDR3 residues: CASAPRGGSTDTQYF. Here the CDR3 DNA reads TGTGCCAGCGCCCCCAGGGGCGGATCCACAGATACGCAGTATTTT.